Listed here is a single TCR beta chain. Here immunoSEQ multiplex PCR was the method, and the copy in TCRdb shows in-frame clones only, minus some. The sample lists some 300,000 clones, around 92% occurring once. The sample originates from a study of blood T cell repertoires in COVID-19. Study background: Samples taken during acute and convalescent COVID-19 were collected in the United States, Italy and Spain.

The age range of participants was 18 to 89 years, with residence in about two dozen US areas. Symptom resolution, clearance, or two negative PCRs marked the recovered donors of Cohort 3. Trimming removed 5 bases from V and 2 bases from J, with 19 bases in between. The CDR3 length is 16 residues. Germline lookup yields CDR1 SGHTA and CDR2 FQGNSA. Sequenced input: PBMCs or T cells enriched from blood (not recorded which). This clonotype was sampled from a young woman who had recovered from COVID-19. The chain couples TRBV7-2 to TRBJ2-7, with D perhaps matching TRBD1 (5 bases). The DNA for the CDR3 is TGTGCCAGCAGCCCTTGGTTGTTGCAGGGAACCTACGAGCAGTACTTC. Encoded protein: CASSPWLLQGTYEQYF.